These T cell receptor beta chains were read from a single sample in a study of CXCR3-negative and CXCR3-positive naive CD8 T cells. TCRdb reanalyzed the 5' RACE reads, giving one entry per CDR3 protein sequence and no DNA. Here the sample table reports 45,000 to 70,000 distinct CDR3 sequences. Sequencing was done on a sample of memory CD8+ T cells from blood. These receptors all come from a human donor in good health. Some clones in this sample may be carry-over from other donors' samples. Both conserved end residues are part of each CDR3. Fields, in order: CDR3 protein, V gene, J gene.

CASISRVGEQYF	TRBV12-3/TRBV12-4	TRBJ2-7
CASSSRTSGLYNEQFF	TRBV7-9	TRBJ2-1
CAITHDLGEGYTF	TRBV10-3	TRBJ1-2
CASSLTSGREQYF	TRBV5-5	TRBJ2-7
CASSQDILTSADNYGYTF	TRBV4-3	TRBJ1-2
CASSLLQIEAFF	TRBV5-6	TRBJ1-1
CASSLGLAGGDNEQFF	TRBV12-3/TRBV12-4	TRBJ2-1
CSARRDRGPYEQYF	TRBV20-1	TRBJ2-7
CASSYYGDQETQYF	TRBV6-2/TRBV6-3	TRBJ2-5
CASSLGQGVTDTQYF	TRBV7-9	TRBJ2-3
CASSQSGGSLSYEQYF	TRBV23-1	TRBJ2-7
CASSQDATGGLGQYF	TRBV4-3	TRBJ2-7
CATTRGANEQFF	TRBV11-3	TRBJ2-1
CASSLAGRDGSQGEAFF	TRBV6-6	TRBJ1-1
CSVGRDLLNTEAFF	TRBV29-1	TRBJ1-1
CASSLARSASNDEQYF	TRBV7-8	TRBJ2-7
CASVDPQRGETQYF	TRBV5-1	TRBJ2-5
CASSWTGPTGELFF	TRBV12-3/TRBV12-4	TRBJ2-2
CASSPPRADTNEQFF	TRBV18	TRBJ2-1
CASSLGDLNTEAFF	TRBV7-2	TRBJ1-1
CASSQDQGGGWEQYF	TRBV4-3	TRBJ2-7
CASSLAGDNYGYTF	TRBV7-9	TRBJ1-2
CASRLGGESYEQYF	TRBV7-9	TRBJ2-7
CSARELAGIYNEQFF	TRBV20-1	TRBJ2-1
CASSPGQADEAFF	TRBV13	TRBJ1-1
CSVDLGWKLQGAHRYGYTF	TRBV29-1	TRBJ1-2
CSAKDPRGYTF	TRBV20-1	TRBJ1-2